This passage covers 14 T cell receptor beta chains from one sample sequenced in a study of CD8 T cells in ankylosing spondylitis. The study's findings and limits: Blood of patients with ankylosing spondylitis appeared to be characterized by a TCR beta motif of fewer than 10 highly homologous variants.

The antigens these receptors bind are not known. One entry per CDR3 protein, called by TCRdb with MiXCR from the 5' RACE reads. The sample lists 200,000 to 250,000 distinct CDR3 sequences, around 19% occurring once. The sample consisted of blood, either unsorted or a sorted T cell fraction (not recorded which). The receptors were sampled from a male donor with ankylosing spondylitis.

This clonotype occurred a few times. The V call is TRBV9, the J call TRBJ1-1, with D unresolved. Germline V gene lookup returns CDR1 SGDLS and CDR2 YYNGEE. V was clipped by 4 bases and J by 2 bases, with 12 bases between them. The CDR3 has 14 residues. CDR3 bases: TGTGCCAGCAGCCCCTCCCCCATAAACACTGAAGCTTTCTTT. Translating gives CASSPSPINTEAFF. Using reference TRBV9 and TRBJ1-1 for the parts outside the CDR3, the full variable domain is DSGVTQTPKHLITATGQRVTLRCSPRSGDLSVYWYQQSLDQGLQFLIQYYNGEERAKGNILERFSAQQFPDLHSELNLSSLELGDSALYFCASSPSPINTEAFFGQGTRLTVV.

This chain uses TRBV11-1 with TRBJ2-5, with D tentatively TRBD2 (6 bases). Trimming cost V 1 base and J 2 bases, with 20 bases left between them. Germline CDR1 reads SGHAT; CDR2 reads FQDESV (reference sequence). This CDR3 has 18 residues. The CDR3: CASSLDDGGLGGQETQYF. Here the CDR3 DNA reads TGTGCCAGCAGCTTAGATGATGGCGGATTGGGGGGTCAAGAGACCCAGTACTTC.

In its sample, this clonotype was seen a few times. This sequence joins TRBV7-9 and TRBJ1-1; unclear D gene. V lost 5 bases to trimming and J lost 7 bases, with 14 bases between them. CDR3 length equals 13 residues. Germline-derived CDR1 and CDR2 are SEHNR and FQNEAQ (reference sequence). CDR3 nucleotide sequence: TGTGCCAGCAGCAGAAATCGGGAAGTTGAAGCTTTCTTT. Translation gives CASSRNREVEAFF.

This clonotype was counted between two and nine times. This chain joins TRBV4-1 and TRBJ1-4; the D is unclear. Germline CDR1 MGHRA, CDR2 YSYEKL. The CDR3 extends over 14 amino acids. Deletions cut 4 bases from V and 4 bases from J, with 10 bases between. The CDR3, as DNA: TGCGCCAGCAGCCGGAACACGGGTAATGAAAAACTGTTTTTT. It is translated as CASSRNTGNEKLFF.

This clonotype has just a few counts. This chain links TRBV4-1 with TRBJ1-2, with D unresolved. V was clipped by 0 bases and J by 2 bases, with 10 bases between them. From germline, CDR1 is MGHRA and CDR2 YSYEKL. The CDR3 has 15 residues. The DNA of the CDR3 is TGCGCCAGCAGCCAAGAAGGTGTAGGGAACTATGGCTACACCTTC. Translation: CASSQEGVGNYGYTF.

This clonotype was seen only a few times. V is TRBV29-1 and J is TRBJ2-5, with TRBD1 as a possible D gene (6 bases). The V end was cut by 0 bases, the J end by 13 bases, with 12 bases between. The germline V gene encodes CDR1 SQVTM and CDR2 ANQGSEA. The CDR3 contains 11 residues. As DNA, the CDR3 is TGCAGCGTTGAAGAGTGGGGGCATCGGTACTTC. The encoded protein is CSVEEWGHRYF.

This rearrangement joins TRBV12-3 or TRBV12-4 to TRBJ2-5; D possibly matches TRBD1 or TRBD2 (5 bases each). V was trimmed by 3 bases and J by 1 base, leaving 12 bases between them. There are 15 residues in the CDR3. CDR3 sequence (DNA): TGTGCCAGCAGTTTCTGGGGGTACCCCCAAGAGACCCAGTACTTC. It is translated as CASSFWGYPQETQYF.

This clonotype has a handful of counts. The J gene is TRBJ1-1, the V gene TRBV2; TRBD1 matches at 9 bases. Germline CDR1 is SNHLY and CDR2 is FYNNEI. This CDR3 has 14 residues. Germline trimming cut 6 bases from V and 2 bases from J; bases unmatched to any gene: 4. The DNA of the CDR3 is TGTGCCAGCAGGGAGACAGGGGGTAACACTGAAGCTTTCTTT. Protein sequence: CASRETGGNTEAFF. Full variable domain (remainder filled in from reference TRBV2 and TRBJ1-1): EPEVTQTPSHQVTQMGQEVILRCVPISNHLYFYWYRQILGQKVEFLVSFYNNEISEKSEIFDDQFSVERPDGSNFTLKIRSTKLEDSAMYFCASRETGGNTEAFFGQGTRLTVV.

The chain employs TRBV13 and TRBJ2-7; D remains ambiguous. Trimming left V 5 bases short and J 6 bases short, with 11 bases between. This CDR3 is built from 12 residues. Germline lookup yields CDR1 PRHDT and CDR2 FYEKMQ (reference sequence). CDR3 region: CASSPTSGEQYF. The CDR3 DNA reads TGTGCCAGCAGCCCAACATCGGGCGAGCAGTACTTC.

This clonotype was found a few times. The V call is TRBV12-5, the J call TRBJ1-2; D is ambiguous. Deletions cut 5 bases from V and 3 bases from J, with 10 bases between. CDR1 LGHNT and CDR2 FRNRAP come from the germline V gene. The CDR3 extends over 13 amino acids. The CDR3 sequence: CASGLPDDYGYTF. The CDR3 DNA sequence: TGTGCTAGTGGTCTACCGGACGACTATGGCTACACCTTC.

V gene TRBV3-1 combines with J gene TRBJ2-5, with 8 nucleotides matching TRBD2. The junction had 5 bases not matched to a gene; V was cut back by 2 bases and J by 0 bases. This CDR3 is built from 16 residues. From germline, CDR1 is LGHDT and CDR2 YNNKEL (reference sequence). CDR3 sequence: CASSQHTSGYQETQYF. Written as DNA, the CDR3 is TGTGCCAGCAGCCAACACACTAGCGGATACCAAGAGACCCAGTACTTC.

The chain carries TRBV12-3 or TRBV12-4 and TRBJ2-5; D is undetermined. This CDR3 is 14 amino acids long. V lost 3 bases, J lost 4 bases, and 12 bases lay in between. The CDR3 sequence: CASSLADPRETQYF. The CDR3 nucleotides are TGTGCCAGCAGTTTGGCGGACCCCCGAGAGACCCAGTACTTC.

V is TRBV9 and J is TRBJ2-2; D is perhaps TRBD1 or TRBD2 (6 bases each). The CDR3 contains 15 residues. Trimming removed 4 bases from V and 3 bases from J, with 13 bases in between. Germline V CDR1 and CDR2: SGDLS, YYNGEE. The CDR3 nucleotides read TGTGCCAGCAGCCTCGGGGGCCATCACACCGGGGAGCTGTTTTTT. Translating it yields CASSLGGHHTGELFF.

This clonotype has a handful of counts. The chain employs TRBV9 and TRBJ1-3; D is uncertain. Germline CDR1 is SGDLS and CDR2 is YYNGEE. There are 15 residues in the CDR3. The ends were cut back, 0 bases at V and 0 bases at J, with 7 bases in the middle. CDR3 bases: TGTGCCAGCAGCGTAGACGGGAGCTCTGGAAACACCATATATTTT. Its protein product is CASSVDGSSGNTIYF.